Listed below are T cell receptor beta chains from one sample, sequenced in a study of blood T cell repertoires in COVID-19. Sequencing used immunoSEQ multiplex PCR; TCRdb keeps in-frame clones, though not all of them. In the table there are more than 110,000 clones, approximately 80% of which are singletons. Material: peripheral blood. The receptors come from a woman at least 80 years old with active or convalescent COVID-19. Each CDR3 is given with its conserved first and last residue. A D gene is named only where the DNA matches it firmly. Size is omitted from some rows. Given values are once, few, many or a class for expanded clones.

16,NA,TRBV5-5,TRBJ1-4,NA,CASSPTLTGENEKLFF,TGTGCCAGCAGCCCCACCCTGACAGGAGAAAATGAAAAACTGTTTTTT
13,NA,TRBV7-2,TRBJ1-1,NA,CASSGIGRGEAFF,TGTGCCAGCAGCGGAATCGGACGGGGTGAAGCTTTCTTT
14,NA,TRBV2,TRBJ1-1,NA,CASTQTSREAEAFF,TGTGCCAGCACCCAAACTTCCAGGGAAGCTGAAGCTTTCTTT
13,NA,TRBV7-2,TRBJ1-5,NA,CASSLQGNQPQHF,TGTGCCAGCAGCTTACAGGGTAATCAGCCCCAGCATTTT
15,TRBD1,TRBV7-9,TRBJ2-7,NA,CASSLGTGGGYEQYF,TGTGCCAGCAGCTTAGGGACAGGGGGTGGGTACGAGCAGTACTTC
13,NA,TRBV29-1,TRBJ1-5,NA,CSVSRDSNQPQHF,TGCAGCGTTAGCAGGGATAGCAATCAGCCCCAGCATTTT
15,TRBD1,TRBV5-5,TRBJ1-4,few,CASSVNRGAREKLFF,TGTGCCAGCAGCGTCAACAGGGGTGCGCGTGAAAAACTGTTTTTT
16,TRBD1,TRBV5-1,TRBJ1-3,NA,CASSQRQGRSGNTIYF,TGCGCCAGCAGCCAAAGACAGGGTCGCTCTGGAAACACCATATATTTT
17,TRBD1,TRBV30,TRBJ1-5,few,CAWSRDRTRTSNQPQHF,TGTGCCTGGAGTCGGGACAGGACCCGAACGAGCAATCAGCCCCAGCATTTT
13,TRBD1,TRBV18,TRBJ1-1,NA,CASSRTGSTEAFF,TGTGCCAGCTCCCGGACAGGGTCCACTGAAGCTTTCTTT
17,NA,TRBV21-1,TRBJ1-3,NA,CASSKPAANYSGNTIYF,TGTGCCAGCAGCAAACCGGCAGCTAACTACTCTGGAAACACCATATATTTT
14,NA,TRBV18,TRBJ2-6,NA,CASSTAPGANVLTF,TGTGCCAGCTCAACAGCCCCTGGGGCCAACGTCCTGACTTTC
15,TRBD1,TRBV6-5,TRBJ1-2,NA,CASRARDRDNYGYTF,TGTGCCAGCAGGGCCCGGGACAGGGATAACTATGGCTACACCTTC
14,TRBD2,TRBV30,TRBJ2-7,once,CAWGGEGFTYEQYF,TGTGCCTGGGGGGGGGAGGGATTCACCTACGAGCAGTACTTC
14,NA,TRBV4-1,TRBJ1-1,NA,CASSQVSGLEDAFF,TGCGCCAGCAGCCAAGTAAGCGGTTTAGAGGACGCTTTCTTT
17,TRBD1,TRBV7-9,TRBJ1-5,once,CASSLDRDSDSNQPQHF,TGTGCCAGCAGCTTGGACAGGGACAGCGATAGCAATCAGCCCCAGCATTTT
15,NA,TRBV7-6,TRBJ1-1,few,CASSLQADRNTEAFF,TGTGCCAGCAGCTTGCAGGCAGACAGGAACACTGAAGCTTTCTTT
13,NA,TRBV21-1,TRBJ2-2,NA,CASSWTNTGELFF,TGTGCCAGCAGCTGGACTAACACCGGGGAGCTGTTTTTT
13,NA,TRBV7-3,TRBJ2-2,NA,CASSLQIPGELFF,TGTGCCAGCAGCTTACAGATCCCCGGGGAGCTGTTTTTT
15,NA,TRBV4-2,TRBJ1-2,NA,CASSQDWAGAYGYTF,TGTGCCAGCAGCCAAGATTGGGCAGGGGCATATGGCTACACCTTC
14,NA,TRBV29-1,TRBJ1-1,NA,CSVEERVPNTEAFF,TGCAGCGTTGAAGAACGGGTTCCGAACACTGAAGCTTTCTTT
14,NA,TRBV11-2,TRBJ1-4,once,CASSSRLQGPKLFF,TGTGCCAGCAGCTCCCGACTACAGGGTCCAAAACTGTTTTTT
16,TRBD1,TRBV2,TRBJ1-5,NA,CASRETGGEGNQPQHF,TGTGCCAGCAGAGAGACAGGGGGCGAGGGCAATCAGCCCCAGCATTTT
16,TRBD1,TRBV11-2,TRBJ2-1,NA,CASSLGSGTGGEVQFF,TGTGCCAGCAGCTTAGGGTCCGGGACAGGGGGCGAAGTGCAGTTCTTC
14,NA,TRBV5-5,TRBJ1-3,once,CASSLSSGGNTIYF,TGTGCCAGCAGCTTATCATCAGGAGGAAACACCATATATTTT
14,NA,TRBV6-6,TRBJ1-2,NA,CASSYSDRNYGYTF,TGTGCCAGCAGTTACTCTGACAGGAACTATGGCTACACCTTC
15,NA,TRBV19,TRBJ2-2,NA,CASSPSVGNTGELFF,TGTGCCAGTAGTCCATCGGTTGGGAACACCGGGGAGCTGTTTTTT
15,NA,TRBV7-2,TRBJ1-5,NA,CASSLVQGSNQPQHF,TGTGCCAGCAGCTTAGTTCAGGGTAGCAATCAGCCCCAGCATTTT
15,NA,TRBV30,TRBJ1-1,once,CAWSAQPRGLTEAFF,TGTGCCTGGAGTGCTCAGCCGAGGGGGTTGACTGAAGCTTTCTTT
15,TRBD1,TRBV6-5,TRBJ2-1,NA,CASSNRDRVDNEQFF,TGTGCCAGCAGTAACCGGGACAGGGTGGACAATGAGCAGTTCTTC
15,NA,TRBV5-1,TRBJ2-7,NA,CASSRPQGPSDEQYF,TGCGCCAGCAGCCGACCACAGGGCCCCTCGGACGAGCAGTACTTC
15,TRBD1,TRBV5-8,TRBJ1-5,few,CASSLGDRVRQPQHF,TGTGCCAGCAGCTTGGGCGACAGGGTCAGGCAGCCCCAGCATTTT
12,TRBD1,TRBV7-7,TRBJ2-7,NA,CASSADRGEQYF,TGTGCTAGCAGCGCGGACAGGGGCGAGCAGTACTTC
16,NA,TRBV9,TRBJ2-5,NA,CASSVGPNVGRETQYF,TGTGCCAGCAGCGTAGGCCCCAATGTGGGGCGAGAGACCCAGTACTTC
15,NA,TRBV19,TRBJ1-5,NA,CASTEPAGVRQPQHF,TGTGCCAGTACTGAACCCGCAGGGGTACGGCAGCCCCAGCATTTT
16,TRBD2,TRBV4-1,TRBJ2-3,NA,CASSQASGGGTDTQYF,TGCGCCAGCAGCCAAGCTAGCGGGGGGGGCACAGATACGCAGTATTTT
15,NA,TRBV5-1,TRBJ2-2,NA,CASSLETENTGELFF,TGCGCCAGCAGCTTAGAGACAGAGAACACCGGGGAGCTGTTTTTT
15,TRBD2,TRBV3-1/TRBV3-2,TRBJ2-5,NA,CASSQDRTSKGTQYF,TGTGCCAGCAGCCAAGATCGGACTAGCAAGGGGACCCAGTACTTC
15,NA,TRBV19,TRBJ2-7,NA,CASSPLGSGTYEQYF,TGTGCCAGTAGTCCCCTCGGGTCCGGGACCTACGAGCAGTACTTC
17,TRBD1,TRBV7-9,TRBJ2-2,NA,CASSRATGQENTGELFF,TGTGCCAGCAGCCGGGCGACGGGACAGGAAAACACCGGGGAGCTGTTTTTT
15,NA,TRBV15,TRBJ1-4,NA,CATSRGGGLNEKLFF,TGTGCCACCAGCAGAGGCGGGGGCTTAAATGAAAAACTGTTTTTT
15,NA,TRBV9,TRBJ2-3,NA,CASSIGLHSTDTQYF,TGTGCCAGCAGCATAGGACTCCACTCCACAGATACGCAGTATTTT
15,NA,TRBV7-9,TRBJ2-3,NA,CASSLVRGYTDTQYF,TGTGCCAGCAGCTTAGTTCGGGGGTACACAGATACGCAGTATTTT
19,TRBD2,TRBV27,TRBJ2-1,NA,CASPLHPRLAGTSYNEQFF,TGTGCCAGCCCGTTGCATCCCCGACTAGCGGGGACCTCCTACAATGAGCAGTTCTTC
14,NA,TRBV14,TRBJ1-2,NA,CASSQQAGPYGYTF,TGTGCCAGCAGCCAGCAAGCGGGACCCTATGGCTACACCTTC
14,NA,TRBV11-1,TRBJ2-7,NA,CASSLEGESAEQYF,TGTGCCAGCAGCTTAGAAGGAGAGTCGGCGGAGCAGTACTTC
15,NA,TRBV7-9,TRBJ2-2,NA,CASSLERGGTGELFF,TGTGCCAGCAGCTTAGAAAGGGGTGGCACCGGGGAGCTGTTTTTT
17,TRBD2,TRBV15,TRBJ2-1,NA,CATSRVVGGSSYNEQFF,TGTGCCACCAGCAGAGTCGTCGGGGGGAGCTCCTACAATGAGCAGTTCTTC
14,NA,TRBV6-6,TRBJ1-2,NA,CASSYSSDVYGYTF,TGTGCCAGCAGTTACTCGAGTGATGTCTATGGCTACACCTTC
14,NA,TRBV7-9,TRBJ1-5,NA,CASSYSGAGQPQHF,TGTGCCAGCAGTTACTCAGGGGCCGGCCAGCCCCAGCATTTT
21,NA,TRBV27,TRBJ1-1,many,CASILEIPPGAPEYMNTEAFF,TGTGCCAGCATCCTCGAAATTCCCCCAGGGGCGCCGGAATACATGAACACTGAAGCTTTCTTT